A selection of T cell receptor beta chains follows, all from one sample in a study of glioma-infiltrating T cells after dendritic cell vaccination. Clones were read by immunoSEQ multiplex PCR, and TCRdb kept only the in-frame ones, dropping some. The sample consists of roughly 51,000 clones, roughly 87% of them appearing once. Sequencing used blood, obtained before dendritic cell vaccination. The source is a human donor with glioblastoma. CDR3s include the opening cysteine and the closing phenylalanine or tryptophan. A D gene is named only where the DNA matches it firmly.

-	TRBJ2-7	TRBV20-1	TGCAGTGCTAGAGCCGGGGGGCCGGAGTACTTC	CSARAGGPEYF
TRBD2	TRBJ2-3	TRBV4-3	TGCGCCAGCAGCCAAGCGCGTGAAGTCTCGTGGGAGGGCCAATCAGATACGCAGTATTTT	CASSQAREVSWEGQSDTQYF
-	TRBJ2-2	TRBV7-2	TGTGCCAGCAGGGTGACGGGGACCAGGGGAGCCGGGGAGCTGTTTTTT	CASRVTGTRGAGELFF
-	TRBJ2-6	TRBV29-1	TGCAGCGTTGTCGATTTTGAGGCCGGGGCCAACGTCCTGACTTTC	CSVVDFEAGANVLTF
-	TRBJ1-5	TRBV6-5	TGTGCCAGCAGTTACTCGAGGGGGAGTGATCAGCCCCAGCATTTT	CASSYSRGSDQPQHF
-	TRBJ1-2	TRBV4-3	TGCGCCAGCAGCCAAGAGCGGGCCCAAGGAGGCTACACCTTC	CASSQERAQGGYTF
TRBD2	TRBJ2-2	TRBV27	TGTGCCAGCAGTTTATCTAGCCTAGCGGGGGGGATTATCGGGGAGCTGTTTTTT	CASSLSSLAGGIIGELFF
TRBD2	TRBJ2-3	TRBV11-3	TGTGCCAGCAGCTTAAGACTAGCGGGAGGGTCAGATACGCAGTATTTT	CASSLRLAGGSDTQYF
TRBD1	TRBJ2-3	TRBV2	TGTGCCAGCAGCCGTCCCGGGACAGGGGTGACAGATACGCAGTATTTT	CASSRPGTGVTDTQYF
TRBD2	TRBJ2-3	TRBV5-1	TGCGCCAGCAGCTCGACACCGGGACTAGCGACAGATACGCAGTATTTT	CASSSTPGLATDTQYF
-	TRBJ2-5	TRBV6-5	TGTGCCAGCAGTTACTCGAGTGACAGGAAGGAAGAGACCCAGTACTTC	CASSYSSDRKEETQYF
-	TRBJ1-6	TRBV6-5	TGTGCCAGCCCCCTCGGAGGAGGTAATTCACCCCTCCACTTT	CASPLGGGNSPLHF
TRBD2	TRBJ2-7	TRBV19	TGTGCCAGTAGTCGACTAGCGGGGAACTACGAGCAGTACTTC	CASSRLAGNYEQYF